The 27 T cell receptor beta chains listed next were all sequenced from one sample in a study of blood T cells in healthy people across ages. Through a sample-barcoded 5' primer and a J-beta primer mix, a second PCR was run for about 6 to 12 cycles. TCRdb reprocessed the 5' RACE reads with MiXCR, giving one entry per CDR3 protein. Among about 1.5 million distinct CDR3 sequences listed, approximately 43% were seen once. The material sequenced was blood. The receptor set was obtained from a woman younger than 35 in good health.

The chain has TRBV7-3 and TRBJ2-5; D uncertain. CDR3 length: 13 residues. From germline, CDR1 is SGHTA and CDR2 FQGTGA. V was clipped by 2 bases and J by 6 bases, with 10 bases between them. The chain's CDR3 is CASSLGDGKTQYF. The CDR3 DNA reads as TGTGCCAGCAGCTTAGGGGATGGGAAGACCCAGTACTTC. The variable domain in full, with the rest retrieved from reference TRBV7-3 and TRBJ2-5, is GAGVSQTPSNKVTEKGKYVELRCDPISGHTALYWYRQSLGQGPEFLIYFQGTGAADDSGLPNDRFFAVRPEGSVSTLKIQRTERGDSAVYLCASSLGDGKTQYFGPGTRLLVL.

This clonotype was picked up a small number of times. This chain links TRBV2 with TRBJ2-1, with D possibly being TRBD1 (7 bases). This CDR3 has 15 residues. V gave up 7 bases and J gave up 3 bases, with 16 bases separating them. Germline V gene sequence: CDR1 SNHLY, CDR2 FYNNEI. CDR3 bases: TGTGCCAGCACCCAACAGGGGAGGAGCTACAATGAGCAGTTCTTC. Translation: CASTQQGRSYNEQFF.

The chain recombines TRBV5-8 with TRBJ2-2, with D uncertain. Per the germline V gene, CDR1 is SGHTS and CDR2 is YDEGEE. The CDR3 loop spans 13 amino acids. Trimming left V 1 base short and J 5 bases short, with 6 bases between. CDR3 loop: CASSLQVTGELFF. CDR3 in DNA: TGTGCCAGCAGCTTGCAGGTTACCGGGGAGCTGTTTTTT.

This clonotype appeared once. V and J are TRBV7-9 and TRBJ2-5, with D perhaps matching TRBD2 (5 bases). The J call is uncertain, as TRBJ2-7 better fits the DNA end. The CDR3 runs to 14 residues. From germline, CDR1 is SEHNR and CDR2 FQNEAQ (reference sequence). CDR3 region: CASSLEFRGHEQYF. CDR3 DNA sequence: TGTGCCAGCAGCTTAGAGTTCCGCGGGCACGAGCAGTACTTC.

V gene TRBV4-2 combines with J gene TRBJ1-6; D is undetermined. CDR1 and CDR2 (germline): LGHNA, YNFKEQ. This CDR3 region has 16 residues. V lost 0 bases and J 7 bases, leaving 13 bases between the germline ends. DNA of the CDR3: TGTGCCAGCAGCCAAGATTGGACCCGAGGGAATTCACCCCTCCACTTT. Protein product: CASSQDWTRGNSPLHF.

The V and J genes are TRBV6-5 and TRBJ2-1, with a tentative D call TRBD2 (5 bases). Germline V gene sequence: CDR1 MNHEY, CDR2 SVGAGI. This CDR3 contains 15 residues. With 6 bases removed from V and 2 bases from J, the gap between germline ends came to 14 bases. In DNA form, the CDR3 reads TGTGCCAGCAGACTACTGCGGGTAACCTACAATGAGCAGTTCTTC. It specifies CASRLLRVTYNEQFF.

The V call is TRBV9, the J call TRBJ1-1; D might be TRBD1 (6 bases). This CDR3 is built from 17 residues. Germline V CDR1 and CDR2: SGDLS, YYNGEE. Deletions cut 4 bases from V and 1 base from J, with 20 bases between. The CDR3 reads CASSIEPRLGGNTEAFF. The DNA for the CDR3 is TGTGCCAGCAGCATCGAACCTCGACTAGGGGGGAACACTGAAGCTTTCTTT.

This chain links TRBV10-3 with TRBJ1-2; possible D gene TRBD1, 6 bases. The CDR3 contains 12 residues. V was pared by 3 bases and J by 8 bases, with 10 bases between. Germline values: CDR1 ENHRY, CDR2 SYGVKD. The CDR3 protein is CAISDRGAGYTF. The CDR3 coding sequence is TGTGCCATCAGTGATAGGGGGGCAGGCTACACCTTC.

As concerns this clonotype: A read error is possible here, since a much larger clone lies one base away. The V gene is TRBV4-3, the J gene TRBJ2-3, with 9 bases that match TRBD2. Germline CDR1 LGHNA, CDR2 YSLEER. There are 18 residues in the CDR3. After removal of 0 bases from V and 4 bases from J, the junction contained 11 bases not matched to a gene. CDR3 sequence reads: CASSQEAGGPVSADTQYF. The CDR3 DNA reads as TGCGCCAGCAGCCAAGAGGCGGGGGGGCCGGTTAGCGCAGATACGCAGTATTTT.

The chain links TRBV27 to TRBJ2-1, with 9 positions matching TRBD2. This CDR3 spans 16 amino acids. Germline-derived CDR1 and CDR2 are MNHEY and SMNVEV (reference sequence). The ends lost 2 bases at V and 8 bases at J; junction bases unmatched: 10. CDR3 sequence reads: CASSLRTSASWDEQFF. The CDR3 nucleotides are TGTGCCAGCAGTTTACGGACTAGCGCTTCGTGGGATGAGCAGTTCTTC.

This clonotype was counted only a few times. CDR3: CASSFTGSSSPLHF. For the CDR3, the DNA is TGTGCCAGCAGCTTTACAGGAAGTTCTTCACCCCTCCACTTT. The V and J genes are TRBV9 and TRBJ1-6; D perhaps matches TRBD1 (5 bases). The CDR3 has 14 residues. With 4 bases removed from V and 9 bases from J, the gap between germline ends came to 14 bases. Germline V gene lookup returns CDR1 SGDLS and CDR2 YYNGEE. Supplemented by reference TRBV9 and TRBJ1-6, the full variable domain reads DSGVTQTPKHLITATGQRVTLRCSPRSGDLSVYWYQQSLDQGLQFLIQYYNGEERAKGNILERFSAQQFPDLHSELNLSSLELGDSALYFCASSFTGSSSPLHFGNGTRLTVT.

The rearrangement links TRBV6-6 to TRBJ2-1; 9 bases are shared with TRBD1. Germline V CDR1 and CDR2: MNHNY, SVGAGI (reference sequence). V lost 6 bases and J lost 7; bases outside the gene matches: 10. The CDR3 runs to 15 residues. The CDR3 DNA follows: TGTGCCAGCAGGAACAGGGGGCAGGGGGTGAATGAGCAGTTCTTC. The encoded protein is CASRNRGQGVNEQFF.

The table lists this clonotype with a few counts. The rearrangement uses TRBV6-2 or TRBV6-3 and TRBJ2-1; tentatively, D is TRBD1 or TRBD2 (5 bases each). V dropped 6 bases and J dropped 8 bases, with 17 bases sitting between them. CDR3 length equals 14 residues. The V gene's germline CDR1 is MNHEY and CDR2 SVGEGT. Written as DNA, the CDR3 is TGTGCCAGCAGAAGTGGGACCCACGGCGATGAGCAGTTCTTC. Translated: CASRSGTHGDEQFF.

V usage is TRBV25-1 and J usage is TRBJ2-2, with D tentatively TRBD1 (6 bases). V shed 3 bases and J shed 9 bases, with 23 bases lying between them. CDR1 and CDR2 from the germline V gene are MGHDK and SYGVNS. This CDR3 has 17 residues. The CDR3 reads CASSDKSGAGDHRELFF. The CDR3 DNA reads TGTGCCAGCAGTGATAAGTCCGGGGCAGGGGATCACCGGGAGCTGTTTTTT.

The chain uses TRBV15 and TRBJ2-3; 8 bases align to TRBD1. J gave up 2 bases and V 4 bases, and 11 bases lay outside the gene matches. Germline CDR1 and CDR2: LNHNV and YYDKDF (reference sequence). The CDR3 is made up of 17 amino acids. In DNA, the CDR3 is TGTGCCACCAGCACTTGGACAGGGACGACATCCACAGATACGCAGTATTTT. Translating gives CATSTWTGTTSTDTQYF.

The CDR3 sequence: CATSDDYGAIQYF. CDR3 nucleotides: TGTGCCACCAGTGATGACTACGGCGCCATTCAGTACTTC. The chain carries TRBV24-1 and TRBJ2-4, with D perhaps matching TRBD2 (5 bases). The V end lost 3 bases, the J end lost 9 bases, and 11 bases lay between the germline ends. The CDR3 totals 13 residues. Germline V lookup: CDR1 KGHDR, CDR2 SFDVKD.

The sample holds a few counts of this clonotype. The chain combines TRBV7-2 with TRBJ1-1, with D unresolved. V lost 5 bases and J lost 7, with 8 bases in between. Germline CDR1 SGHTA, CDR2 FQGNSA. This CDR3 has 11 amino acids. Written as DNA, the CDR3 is TGTGCCAGCAGCATACAGATTGAAGCTTTCTTT. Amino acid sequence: CASSIQIEAFF. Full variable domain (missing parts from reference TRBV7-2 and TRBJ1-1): GAGVSQSPSNKVTEKGKDVELRCDPISGHTALYWYRQSLGQGLEFLIYFQGNSAPDKSGLPSDRFSAERTGGSVSTLTIQRTQQEDSAVYLCASSIQIEAFFGQGTRLTVV.

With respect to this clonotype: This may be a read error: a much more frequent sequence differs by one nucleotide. The CDR3 protein is CASRSTGYGYTF. CDR3 coding DNA: TGTGCCAGCAGATCGACAGGGTATGGCTACACCTTC. The rearrangement joins TRBV6-2 or TRBV6-3 to TRBJ1-2; 7 bases are a match to TRBD1. CDR1 is MNHEY, CDR2 SVGEGT, per germline. With 6 bases clipped from V and 5 bases from J, the junction kept 3 bases outside the gene matches. The CDR3 contains 12 residues.

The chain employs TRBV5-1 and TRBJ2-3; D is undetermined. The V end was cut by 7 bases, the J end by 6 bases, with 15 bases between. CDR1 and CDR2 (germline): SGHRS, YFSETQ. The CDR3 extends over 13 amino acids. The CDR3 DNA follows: TGCGCCAGCTTGACGCTTCGACGGGATACGCAGTATTTT. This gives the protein CASLTLRRDTQYF.

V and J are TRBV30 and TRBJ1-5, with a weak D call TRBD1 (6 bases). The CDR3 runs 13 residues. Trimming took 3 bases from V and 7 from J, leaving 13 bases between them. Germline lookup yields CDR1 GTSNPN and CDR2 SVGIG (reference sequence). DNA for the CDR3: TGTGCCTGGAGCCGTGGGACAATCCAGCCCCAGCATTTT. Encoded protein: CAWSRGTIQPQHF.

The CDR3 is CATSPGRNEQYF. As DNA, the CDR3 is TGTGCCACCTCTCCAGGGAGGAACGAGCAGTACTTC. V and J are TRBV10-3 and TRBJ2-7; possible D gene TRBD2, 6 bases. Deletions cut 10 bases from V and 5 bases from J, with 15 bases between. There are 12 residues in the CDR3. Germline CDR1 ENHRY, CDR2 SYGVKD.

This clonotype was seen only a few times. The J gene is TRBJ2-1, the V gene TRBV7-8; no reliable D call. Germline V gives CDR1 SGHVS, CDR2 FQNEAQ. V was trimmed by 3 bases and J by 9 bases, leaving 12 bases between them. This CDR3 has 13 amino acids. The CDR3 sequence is CASSFRKRGEQFF. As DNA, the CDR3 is TGTGCCAGCAGCTTTAGAAAGAGAGGTGAGCAGTTCTTC.

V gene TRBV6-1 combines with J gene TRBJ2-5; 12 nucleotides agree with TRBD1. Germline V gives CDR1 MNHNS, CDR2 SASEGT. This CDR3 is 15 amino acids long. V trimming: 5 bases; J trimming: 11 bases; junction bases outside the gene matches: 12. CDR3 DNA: TGTGCCAGCAGTAAAAGGGACAGGGGGCACAATGAGCAGTACTTC. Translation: CASSKRDRGHNEQYF.

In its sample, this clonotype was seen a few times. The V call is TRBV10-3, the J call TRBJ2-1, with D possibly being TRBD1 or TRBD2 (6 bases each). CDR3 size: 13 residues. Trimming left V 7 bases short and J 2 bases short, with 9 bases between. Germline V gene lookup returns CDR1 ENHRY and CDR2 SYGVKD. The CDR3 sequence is CAIKGGPYNEQFF. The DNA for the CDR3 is TGTGCCATCAAGGGGGGACCCTACAATGAGCAGTTCTTC.

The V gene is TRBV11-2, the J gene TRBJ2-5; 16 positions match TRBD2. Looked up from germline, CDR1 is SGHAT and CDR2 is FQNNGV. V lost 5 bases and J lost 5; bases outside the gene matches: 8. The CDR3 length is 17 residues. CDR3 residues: CASSPGTSGGARETQYF. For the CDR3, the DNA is TGTGCCAGCAGCCCTGGGACTAGCGGGGGGGCCCGGGAGACCCAGTACTTC.

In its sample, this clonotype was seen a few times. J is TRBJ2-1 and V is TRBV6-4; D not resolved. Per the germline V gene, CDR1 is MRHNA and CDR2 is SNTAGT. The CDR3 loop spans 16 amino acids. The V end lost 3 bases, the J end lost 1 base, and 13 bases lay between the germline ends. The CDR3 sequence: CASSESEWPSYNEQFF. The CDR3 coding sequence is TGTGCCAGCAGTGAGTCGGAGTGGCCTTCCTACAATGAGCAGTTCTTC.

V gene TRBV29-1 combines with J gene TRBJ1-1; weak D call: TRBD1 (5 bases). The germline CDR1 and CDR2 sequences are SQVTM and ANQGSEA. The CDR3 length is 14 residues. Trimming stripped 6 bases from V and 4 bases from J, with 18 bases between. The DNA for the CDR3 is TGCAGCGTGAAACTGCGTGGGGGTTCCACTGAAGCTTTCTTT. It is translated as CSVKLRGGSTEAFF.